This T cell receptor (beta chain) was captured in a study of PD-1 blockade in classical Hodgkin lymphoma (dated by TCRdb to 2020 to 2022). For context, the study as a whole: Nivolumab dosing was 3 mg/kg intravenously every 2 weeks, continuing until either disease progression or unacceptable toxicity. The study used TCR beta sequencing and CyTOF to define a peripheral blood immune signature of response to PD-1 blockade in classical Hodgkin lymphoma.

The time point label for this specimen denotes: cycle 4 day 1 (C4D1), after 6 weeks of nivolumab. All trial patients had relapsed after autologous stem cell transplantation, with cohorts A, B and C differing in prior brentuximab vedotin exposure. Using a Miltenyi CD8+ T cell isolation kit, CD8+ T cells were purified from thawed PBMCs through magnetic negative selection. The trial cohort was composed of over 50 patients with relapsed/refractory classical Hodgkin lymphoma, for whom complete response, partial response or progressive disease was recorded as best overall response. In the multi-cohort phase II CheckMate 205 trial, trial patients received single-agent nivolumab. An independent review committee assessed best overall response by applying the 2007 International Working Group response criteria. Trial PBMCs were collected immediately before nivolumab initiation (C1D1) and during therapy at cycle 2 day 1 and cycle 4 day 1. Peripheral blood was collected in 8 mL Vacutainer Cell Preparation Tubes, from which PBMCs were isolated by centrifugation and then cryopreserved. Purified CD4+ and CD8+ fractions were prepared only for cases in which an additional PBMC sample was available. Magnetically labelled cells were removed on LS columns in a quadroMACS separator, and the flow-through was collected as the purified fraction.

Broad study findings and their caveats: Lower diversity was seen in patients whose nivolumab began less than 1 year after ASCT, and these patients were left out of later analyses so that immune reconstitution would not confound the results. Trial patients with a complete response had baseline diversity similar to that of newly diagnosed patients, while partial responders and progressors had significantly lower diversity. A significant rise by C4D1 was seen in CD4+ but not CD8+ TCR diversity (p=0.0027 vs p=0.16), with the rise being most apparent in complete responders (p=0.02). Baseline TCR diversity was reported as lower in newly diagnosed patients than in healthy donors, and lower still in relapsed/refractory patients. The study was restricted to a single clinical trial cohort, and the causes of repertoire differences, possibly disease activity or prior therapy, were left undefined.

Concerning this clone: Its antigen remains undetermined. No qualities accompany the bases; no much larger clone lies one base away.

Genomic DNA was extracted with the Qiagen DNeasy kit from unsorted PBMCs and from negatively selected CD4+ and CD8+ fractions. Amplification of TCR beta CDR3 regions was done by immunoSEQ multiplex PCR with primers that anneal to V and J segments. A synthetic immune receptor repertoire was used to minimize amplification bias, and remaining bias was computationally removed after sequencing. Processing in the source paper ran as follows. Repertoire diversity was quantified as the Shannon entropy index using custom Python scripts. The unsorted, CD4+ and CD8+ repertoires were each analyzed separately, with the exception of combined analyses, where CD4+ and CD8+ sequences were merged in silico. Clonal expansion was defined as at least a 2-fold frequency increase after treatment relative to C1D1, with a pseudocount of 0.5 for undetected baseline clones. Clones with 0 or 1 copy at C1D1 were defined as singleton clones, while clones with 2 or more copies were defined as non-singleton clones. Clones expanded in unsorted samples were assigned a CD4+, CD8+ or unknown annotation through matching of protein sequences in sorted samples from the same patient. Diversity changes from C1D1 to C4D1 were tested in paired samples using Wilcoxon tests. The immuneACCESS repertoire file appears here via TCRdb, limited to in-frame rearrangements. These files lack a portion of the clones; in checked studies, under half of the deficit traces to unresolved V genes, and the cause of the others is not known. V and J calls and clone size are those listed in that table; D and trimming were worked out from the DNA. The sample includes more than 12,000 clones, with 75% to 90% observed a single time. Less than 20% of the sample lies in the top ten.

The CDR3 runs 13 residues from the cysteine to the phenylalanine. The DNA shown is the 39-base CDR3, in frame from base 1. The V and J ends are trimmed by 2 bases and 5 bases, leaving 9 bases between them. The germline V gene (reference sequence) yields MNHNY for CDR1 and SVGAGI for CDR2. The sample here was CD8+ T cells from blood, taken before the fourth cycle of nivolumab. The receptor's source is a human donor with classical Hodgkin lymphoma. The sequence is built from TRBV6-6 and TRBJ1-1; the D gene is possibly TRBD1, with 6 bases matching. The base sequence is TGTGCCAGCAGTTACGAGGGGGGGACTGAAGCTTTCTTT. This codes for CASSYEGGTEAFF.